Listed below are T cell receptor beta chains from one sample, sequenced in a study of blood T cell repertoires in COVID-19. Repertoires were generated with immunoSEQ multiplex PCR, while TCRdb's copy carries only in-frame clones and drops some. The sample consists of around 230,000 clones, about four fifths of them appearing once. The sample consisted of peripheral blood. These receptors were collected from a woman older than 75 with acute or convalescent COVID-19. Both conserved end residues are part of each CDR3. The D gene is left open where the match is weak. Rows give clone size only sometimes, using once, few, many, or a class for an expanded clone.

j_call	d_call	cdr3_length	v_call	clone_size	cdr3_aa	cdr3_nt
TRBJ1-1	TRBD1	15	TRBV19	NA	CASSYQGAGDTEAFF	TGTGCCAGTAGTTATCAGGGGGCCGGGGACACTGAAGCTTTCTTT
TRBJ2-3	TRBD1	16	TRBV11-1	NA	CASSLGGTGSRITQYF	TGTGCCAGCAGCTTAGGTGGGACAGGCAGCCGAATTACGCAGTATTTT
TRBJ1-2	NA	14	TRBV10-3	NA	CAISESNGYYGYTF	TGTGCCATCAGTGAGTCAAACGGGTACTATGGCTACACCTTC
TRBJ1-2	NA	11	TRBV7-9	NA	CASSFSVGYTF	TGTGCCAGCAGCTTCTCAGTGGGCTACACCTTC
TRBJ2-1	NA	15	TRBV11-2	NA	CASSLGGRSYNEQFF	TGTGCCAGCAGCTTAGGGGGCAGGTCCTACAATGAGCAGTTCTTC
TRBJ2-7	NA	13	TRBV6-1	many	CASSERDTYEQYF	TGTGCCAGCAGTGAAAGGGACACGTACGAGCAGTACTTC
TRBJ2-3	TRBD1	16	TRBV7-3	NA	CASSSSPGQGTDTQYF	TGTGCCAGCAGCTCCAGCCCGGGACAGGGCACAGATACGCAGTATTTT
TRBJ2-5	NA	16	TRBV28	NA	CASSFIGPGYQETQYF	TGTGCCAGCAGTTTTATCGGGCCGGGGTACCAAGAGACCCAGTACTTC
TRBJ2-1	TRBD2	16	TRBV7-9	NA	CASSLPSGGAYNEQFF	TGTGCCAGCAGCTTACCAAGCGGGGGGGCCTACAATGAGCAGTTCTTC
TRBJ1-3	NA	18	TRBV4-1	NA	CASSRGWRGGVDGNTIYF	TGCGCCAGCAGCCGCGGGTGGAGGGGCGGGGTAGACGGAAACACCATATATTTT
TRBJ1-5	TRBD1	15	TRBV3-1/TRBV3-2	NA	CASSQGTGRYQPQHF	TGTGCCAGCAGCCAAGGGACAGGGCGGTATCAGCCCCAGCATTTT
TRBJ1-1	NA	15	TRBV11-3	NA	CASSLGTDPNTEAFF	TGTGCCAGCAGCTTAGGGACAGACCCGAACACTGAAGCTTTCTTT
TRBJ2-5	TRBD2	17	TRBV5-1	NA	CASSLEAPASGPETQYF	TGCGCCAGCAGCTTGGAGGCCCCGGCTAGCGGACCTGAGACCCAGTACTTC
TRBJ2-6	NA	17	TRBV5-6	NA	CASSLAAGVSGANVLTF	TGTGCCAGCAGCTTGGCGGCAGGGGTCTCTGGGGCCAACGTCCTGACTTTC
TRBJ2-4	NA	15	TRBV7-9	NA	CASSSVEQAKNIQYF	TGTGCCAGCAGCTCGGTGGAGCAGGCCAAAAACATTCAGTACTTC
TRBJ1-5	TRBD1	15	TRBV2	NA	CASNWGQGAIQPQHF	TGTGCCAGCAACTGGGGACAGGGGGCGATTCAGCCCCAGCATTTT
TRBJ1-2	TRBD1	14	TRBV9	NA	CASSATGTGVGYTF	TGTGCCAGCAGCGCAACCGGGACAGGGGTTGGCTACACCTTC
TRBJ2-1	TRBD2	16	TRBV3-1/TRBV3-2	NA	CASSLKTSGGANEQFF	TGTGCCAGCAGCCTTAAGACTAGCGGGGGGGCAAATGAGCAGTTCTTC